At least ten counts were recorded for the clone carrying this T cell receptor beta chain. The antigen is undetermined. J gave up 2 bases and V 7 bases, and 6 bases lay outside the gene matches. CDR3 length: 14 amino acids. One entry per CDR3 protein results from TCRdb running MiXCR on the RT-PCR reads. The table records 150,000 to 200,000 distinct CDR3 sequences, around a tenth of them present only once. The sample comes from a study of response to subunit inactivated influenza vaccine. General study points: The study's authors posited that every seasonal influenza vaccination enlists few new T cells.

The sequence came from a man over 45 who received an inactivated influenza vaccine. Sequencing was performed on non-naive T cells sorted from PBMCs, taken on the day of vaccination. This sequence joins TRBV12-3 or TRBV12-4 and TRBJ2-3, with 7 positions matching TRBD1. DNA of the CDR3: TGTGCCAGCATCCAGGGACAGATCACAGATACGCAGTATTTT. It yields the protein CASIQGQITDTQYF.